This T cell receptor beta chain was profiled in a study of cytomegalovirus exposure and HLA in healthy donors (dated by TCRdb to 2017 to 2019). In terms of the full investigation: A later analysis indicated that the 90 to 150 validation repertoires were generated on the platform also employed for the approximately 690 repertoires of the first cohort. The aim of the study was to test whether cataloging public T cell receptors could identify signatures of past pathogen exposure. The study combined high-throughput TCR immunosequencing, statistical association of individual TCRs with disease status, and machine learning to predict cytomegalovirus infection status. Along with the approximately 650-subject first cohort, a separate validation cohort of around 110 different subjects was used.

The cysteine opens and the phenylalanine closes a CDR3 of 11 amino acids. Only the CDR3 part of the read is kept: 33 bases, read in frame from the first base. For CDR1 and CDR2, the germline V gene lists SNHLY and FYNNEI. V drops 4 bases and J drops 2 bases, leaving 3 bases in between. Broader findings and caveats from the paper: Cytomegalovirus status was reported to be diagnosed by the classifier with high specificity and sensitivity in both the original and validation cohorts. Across donors, most TCR sequences were observed very rarely, whereas some public TCRs were present in many individuals. Of the cluster scores, roughly 95% were above 0 in a later analysis, which found that TCRs clustered in the first cohort also tended to co-occur in the 95 to 150 validation repertoires. It was suggested by the authors that the approach could potentially be generalized to other disease states and immunological phenotypes. In the study, around 150 TCR beta chains were listed as associated with cytomegalovirus. Three of the identified cytomegalovirus-associated TCR beta chains were confirmed in vitro to be specific for cytomegalovirus antigens. All 120 or so repertoires were used to score co-occurrence in the validation cohort in a later analysis, because that analysis had no HLA typing for the cohort.

The donors were included in the validation cohort of some 110 subjects, a group kept apart from the approximately 670-subject first cohort. As for this clone: What antigen it recognizes has not been identified. No per-base quality is available; no much larger clone lies one base away.

Library construction relied on the immunoSEQ multiplex PCR assay. The study's processing was this. To diagnose cytomegalovirus status from the catalog of TCR beta chain sequences, a statistical classification framework was built. TCRdb took this table from immuneACCESS and kept in-frame rearrangements with V and J called. Such tables lack part of the clones; where checked against another copy, unresolved V genes explain under half of the gap, and the rest is unexplained. The V and J calls and clone size come from that table; D and trimming were worked out from the DNA. For this sample the table gives 140,000 to 150,000 clones, of which roughly 89% were detected only once. 4.5% to 5.5% of the sample belongs to the ten largest clones.

This sequence uses TRBV2 and TRBJ2-7; too little of a D gene remains to name it. The TCR originated in a man younger than 35 in good health and CMV-seropositive. Sequenced sample: PBMCs. The CDR3 protein sequence reads: CASSVTYEQYF. The DNA reads TGTGCCAGCAGTGTCACCTACGAGCAGTACTTC.